This T cell receptor beta chain was profiled in a study of T cell repertoires in cytomegalovirus infection. Study as a whole: Shared public TCR beta signatures pointed to both CMV infection and a matching HLA type.

TCRdb re-derived calls from the reads in MiXCR, one entry per CDR3 protein. The table has nearly 650,000 distinct CDR3 sequences, 24% seen once. This clonotype was detected ten times or more. Its antigen is not known. CDR1 and CDR2 (germline): MDHEN, SYDVKM. The V gene end was trimmed by 4 bases and the J gene end by 2 bases; junction bases not matched to a gene: 6. This CDR3 spans 16 amino acids. Broader study findings: The cumulative frequency of public TCR beta families distinguished individuals who carried CMV together with the relevant HLA. The ex vivo response was dominated by HLA-C-restricted CMV-specific TCR beta clonotypes.

The chain uses TRBV28 and TRBJ2-5, with 11 bases that match TRBD2. This TCR derives from a human donor in good health (CMV status not recorded). Some clones in this sample may be carry-over from other donors' samples. Specimen: CD8+ T cells from PBMCs. This CDR3 reads CASSSLTSGEQETQYF. DNA for the CDR3: TGTGCCAGCAGTTCCTTGACTAGCGGGGAGCAAGAGACCCAGTACTTC.